This entry is about one T cell receptor (beta chain). The source of the sample is a study of blood T cell repertoires in COVID-19. Across the study: Acute and convalescent COVID-19 samples came from the United States, Italy and Spain. From T cells, B-cell-depleted T cells, or PBMCs came the material, which was cDNA or gDNA.

Source study methods: Amplification of reference gene primers provided the estimated nucleated cell counts. Assay: immunoSEQ multiplex PCR; the TCRdb copy retains only in-frame clones and omits some. The V and J calls and clone size come from that table; D and trimming were worked out from the DNA. The sample records 180,000 or so clones, around 85% being singletons. Trimming removed 4 bases at V and 10 bases at J, with 17 bases between. CDR1 MGHRA and CDR2 YSYEKL come from the germline V gene. The CDR3 is 14 amino acids. The source is a human donor with active or convalescent COVID-19. The donor label of this sample is uncertain. This chain uses TRBV4-1 with TRBJ2-1, with D maybe TRBD2 (6 bases). Material: peripheral blood. For the CDR3, the DNA is TGCGCCAGCAGCCCGAGGGCCCTTGGGGGGGAGCAGTTCTTC. It yields the protein CASSPRALGGEQFF.